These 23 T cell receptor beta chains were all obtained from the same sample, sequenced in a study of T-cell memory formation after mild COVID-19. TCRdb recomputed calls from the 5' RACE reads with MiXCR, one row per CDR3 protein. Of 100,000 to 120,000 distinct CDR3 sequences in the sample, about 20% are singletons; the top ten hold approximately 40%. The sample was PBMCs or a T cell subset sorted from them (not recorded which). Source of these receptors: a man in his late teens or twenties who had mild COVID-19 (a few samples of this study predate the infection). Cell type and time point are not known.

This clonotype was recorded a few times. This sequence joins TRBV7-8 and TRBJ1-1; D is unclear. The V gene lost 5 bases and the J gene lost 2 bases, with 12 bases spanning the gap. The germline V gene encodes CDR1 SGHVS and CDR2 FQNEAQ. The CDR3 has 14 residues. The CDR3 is CASSPRTLNTEAFF. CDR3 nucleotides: TGTGCCAGCAGCCCCAGGACCCTCAACACTGAAGCTTTCTTT.

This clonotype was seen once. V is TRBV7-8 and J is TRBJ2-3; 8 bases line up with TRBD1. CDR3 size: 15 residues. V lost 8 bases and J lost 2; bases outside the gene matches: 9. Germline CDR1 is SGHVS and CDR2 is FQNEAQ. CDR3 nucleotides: TGTGCCAGCGACCCGGGACAGGAACTCACAGATACGCAGTATTTT. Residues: CASDPGQELTDTQYF.

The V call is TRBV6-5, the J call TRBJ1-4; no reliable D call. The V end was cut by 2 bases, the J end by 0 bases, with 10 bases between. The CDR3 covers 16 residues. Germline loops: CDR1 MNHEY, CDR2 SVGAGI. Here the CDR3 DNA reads TGTGCCAGCAGTTACGAGACAAATCCAACTAATGAAAAACTGTTTTTT. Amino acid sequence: CASSYETNPTNEKLFF.

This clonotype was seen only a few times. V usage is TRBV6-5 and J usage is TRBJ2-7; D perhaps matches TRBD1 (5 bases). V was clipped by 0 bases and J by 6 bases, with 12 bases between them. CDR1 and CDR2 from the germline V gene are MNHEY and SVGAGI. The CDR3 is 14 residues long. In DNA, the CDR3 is TGTGCCAGCAGTTACTCCAGGGTCGCCCTCGAGCAGTACTTC. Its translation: CASSYSRVALEQYF.

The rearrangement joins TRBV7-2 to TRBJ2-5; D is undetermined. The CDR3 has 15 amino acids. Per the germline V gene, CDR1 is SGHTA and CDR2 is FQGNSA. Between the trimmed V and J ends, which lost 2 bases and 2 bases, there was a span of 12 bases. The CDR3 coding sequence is TGTGCCAGCAGCTTATCGGCTCCGCCTCAAGAGACCCAGTACTTC. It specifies CASSLSAPPQETQYF.

The chain's CDR3 is CASAPGRLSGANVLTF. The CDR3, as DNA: TGTGCCAGTGCACCGGGACGCCTCTCTGGGGCCAACGTCCTGACTTTC. The chain has TRBV6-4 and TRBJ2-6; D assignment may be TRBD1 or TRBD2 (5 bases each). Germline assignment: CDR1 MRHNA and CDR2 SNTAGT. CDR3 size: 16 residues. Deletions cut 9 bases from V and 0 bases from J, with 15 bases between.

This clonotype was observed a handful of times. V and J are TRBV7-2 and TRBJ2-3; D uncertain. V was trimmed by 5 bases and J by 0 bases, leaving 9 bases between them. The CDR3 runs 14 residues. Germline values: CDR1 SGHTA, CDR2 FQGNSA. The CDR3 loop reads CASSPSGSTDTQYF. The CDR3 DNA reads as TGTGCCAGCAGCCCCTCGGGTAGCACAGATACGCAGTATTTT.

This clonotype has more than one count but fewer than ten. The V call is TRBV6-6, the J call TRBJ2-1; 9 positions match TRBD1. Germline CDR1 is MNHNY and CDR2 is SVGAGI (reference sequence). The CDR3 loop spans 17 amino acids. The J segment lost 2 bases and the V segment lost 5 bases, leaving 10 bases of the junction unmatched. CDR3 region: CASSPGTGPPPYNEQFF. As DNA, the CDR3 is TGTGCCAGCAGTCCCGGGACAGGGCCTCCTCCCTACAATGAGCAGTTCTTC.

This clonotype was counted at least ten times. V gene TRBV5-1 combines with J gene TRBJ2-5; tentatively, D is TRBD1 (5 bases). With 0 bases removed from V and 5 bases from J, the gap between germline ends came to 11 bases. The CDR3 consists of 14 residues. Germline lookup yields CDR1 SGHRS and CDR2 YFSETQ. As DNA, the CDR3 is TGCGCCAGCAGCTTGGGGGGCCCAGCTGAGACCCAGTACTTC. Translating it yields CASSLGGPAETQYF.

The CDR3 region is CAIRTDREEMQPQHF. CDR3 nucleotides: TGTGCCATCAGAACCGACAGGGAAGAGATGCAGCCCCAGCATTTT. The chain combines TRBV10-3 with TRBJ1-5, with TRBD1 matching 7 bases. The V gene's germline CDR1 is ENHRY and CDR2 SYGVKD. The CDR3 has 15 residues. V dropped 6 bases and J dropped 7; count of bases not matched to a gene: 12.

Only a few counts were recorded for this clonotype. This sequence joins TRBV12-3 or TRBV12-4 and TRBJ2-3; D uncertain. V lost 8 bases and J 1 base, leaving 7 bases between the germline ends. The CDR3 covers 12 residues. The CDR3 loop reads CASGWGTDTQYF. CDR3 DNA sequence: TGTGCCAGCGGCTGGGGCACAGATACGCAGTATTTT.

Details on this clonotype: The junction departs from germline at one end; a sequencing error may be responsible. The CDR3 coding sequence is TGTGCTAGCAGCTTAGTTGCGGGGGTGTGGGAGACCCAGTACTTC. It translates to CASSLVAGVWETQYF. The rearrangement links TRBV7-7 to TRBJ2-5; 7 bases agree with TRBD2. Germline V gene lookup returns CDR1 SSHAT and CDR2 FNYEAQ (reference sequence). The CDR3 loop spans 15 amino acids.

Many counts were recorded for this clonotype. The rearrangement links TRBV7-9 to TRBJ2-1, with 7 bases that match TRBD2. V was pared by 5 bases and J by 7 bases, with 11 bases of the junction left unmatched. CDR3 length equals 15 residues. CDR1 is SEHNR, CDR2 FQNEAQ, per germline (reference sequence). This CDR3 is CASSKSGEGWNEQFF. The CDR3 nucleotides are TGTGCCAGCAGCAAGAGCGGGGAAGGGTGGAATGAGCAGTTCTTC.

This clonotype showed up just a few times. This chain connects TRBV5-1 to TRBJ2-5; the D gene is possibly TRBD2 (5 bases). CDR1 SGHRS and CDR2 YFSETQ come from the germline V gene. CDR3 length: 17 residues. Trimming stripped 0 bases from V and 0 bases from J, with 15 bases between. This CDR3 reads CASSLAHPGLYQETQYF. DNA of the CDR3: TGCGCCAGCAGCTTGGCGCACCCCGGACTGTACCAAGAGACCCAGTACTTC.

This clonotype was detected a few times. This CDR3 is CASSTPQKRNTEAFF. The CDR3 DNA follows: TGTGCCAGCAGCACCCCACAGAAAAGGAACACTGAAGCTTTCTTT. V and J are TRBV7-9 and TRBJ1-1; no definite D call. This CDR3 spans 15 amino acids. Germline CDR1 is SEHNR and CDR2 is FQNEAQ (reference sequence). With 5 bases removed from V and 1 base from J, the gap between germline ends came to 14 bases.

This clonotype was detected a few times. CDR3 nucleotide sequence: TGCAGTGCTAGAGATCTAGCGGGGTTAAATGAGCAGTTCTTC. As protein: CSARDLAGLNEQFF. V gene TRBV20-1 combines with J gene TRBJ2-1; 9 nucleotides agree with TRBD2. The V and J ends lost 0 bases and 7 bases, in that order; junction bases with no gene match: 4. Germline V lookup: CDR1 DFQATT, CDR2 SNEGSKA (reference sequence). The CDR3 is 14 residues long.

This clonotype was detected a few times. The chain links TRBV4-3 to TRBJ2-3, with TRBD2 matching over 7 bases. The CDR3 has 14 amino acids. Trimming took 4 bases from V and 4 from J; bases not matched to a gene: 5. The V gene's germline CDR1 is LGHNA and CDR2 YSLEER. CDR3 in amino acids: CASSRGRGSDTQYF. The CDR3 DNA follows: TGCGCCAGCAGCCGCGGGAGAGGATCAGATACGCAGTATTTT.

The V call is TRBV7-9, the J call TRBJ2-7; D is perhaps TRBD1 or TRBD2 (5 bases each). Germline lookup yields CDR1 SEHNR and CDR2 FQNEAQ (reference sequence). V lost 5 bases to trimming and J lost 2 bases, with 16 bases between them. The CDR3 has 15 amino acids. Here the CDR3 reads CASSPREGIPYEQYF. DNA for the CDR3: TGTGCCAGCAGCCCCCGAGAGGGGATACCCTACGAGCAGTACTTC.

CDR3 sequence reads: CASSPDSEAFF. DNA for the CDR3: TGTGCCAGCAGTCCCGACAGTGAAGCTTTCTTT. The chain employs TRBV12-3 or TRBV12-4 and TRBJ1-1, with TRBD1 as a possible D gene (5 bases). V lost 5 bases and J lost 7, with 8 bases in between. The CDR3 consists of 11 residues.

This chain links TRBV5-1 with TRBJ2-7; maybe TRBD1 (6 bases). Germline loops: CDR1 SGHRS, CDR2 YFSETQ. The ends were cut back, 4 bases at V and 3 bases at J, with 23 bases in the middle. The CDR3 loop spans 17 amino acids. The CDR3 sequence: CASSPAEQTGTHYEQYV. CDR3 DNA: TGCGCCAGCAGCCCTGCAGAGCAAACAGGGACCCACTACGAGCAGTACGTC.

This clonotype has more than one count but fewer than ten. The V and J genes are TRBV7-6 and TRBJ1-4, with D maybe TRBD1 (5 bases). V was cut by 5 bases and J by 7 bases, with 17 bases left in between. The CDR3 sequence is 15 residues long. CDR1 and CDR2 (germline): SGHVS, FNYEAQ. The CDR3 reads CASSPGAGLSEKLFF. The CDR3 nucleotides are TGTGCCAGCAGCCCTGGGGCGGGGCTGAGTGAAAAACTGTTTTTT.

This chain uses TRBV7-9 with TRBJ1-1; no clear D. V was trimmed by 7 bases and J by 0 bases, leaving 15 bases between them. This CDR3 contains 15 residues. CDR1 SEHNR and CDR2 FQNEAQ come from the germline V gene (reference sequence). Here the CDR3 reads CASIRSGSMNTEAFF. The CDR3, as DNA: TGTGCCAGCATCCGGTCGGGGAGCATGAACACTGAAGCTTTCTTT.

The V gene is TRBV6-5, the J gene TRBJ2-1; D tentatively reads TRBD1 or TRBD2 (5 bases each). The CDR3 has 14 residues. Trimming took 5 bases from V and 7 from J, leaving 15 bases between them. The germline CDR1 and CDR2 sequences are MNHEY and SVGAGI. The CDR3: CASSKTGAGNEQFF. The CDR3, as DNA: TGTGCCAGCAGTAAAACCGGGGCCGGGAATGAGCAGTTCTTC.